A selection of T cell receptor beta chains follows, all from one sample in a study of PD-L1 blockade in urothelial cancer. Profiling relied on immunoSEQ multiplex PCR, and the TCRdb table lists in-frame clones only, not all of them. The sample holds about 50,000 clones, about 88% seen once. Material: PBMCs, obtained around atezolizumab (anti-PD-L1) treatment. The receptors were sampled from a man in his sixties with urothelial cancer. The conserved cysteine and the conserved F or W are not part of the CDR3 here. Only part of the rows carry a size: once, few, many, or a class if the clone is expanded.

>11|NA|TRBJ1-2|TRBV19
ASEHRDVYGYT
>14|few|TRBJ2-7|TRBV10-3
AISPTSGRASYEQY
>13|NA|TRBJ2-3|TRBV28
ASSLWLAVTDTQY
>18|NA|TRBJ2-1|TRBV30
AWSLAPGLAGGGPYNEQF
>13|once|TRBJ1-2|TRBV5-8
ASSSRRRSNYGYT
>14|NA|TRBJ1-6|TRBV18
ASSTKSGTGVSPLH
>15|few|TRBJ2-1|TRBV4-1
ASSPSWTGGFYNEQF
>14|NA|TRBJ2-7|TRBV5-1
ASSFRGQGLSYEQY
>14|NA|TRBJ1-5|TRBV28
ASSPGGDRARQPQH
>11|once|TRBJ2-1|TRBV6-6
ASSYASHNEQF
>16|NA|TRBJ2-7|TRBV28
ASTSLGLAGGLLHEQY
>11|once|TRBJ2-7|TRBV2
ASTAGGRDEQY
>10|NA|TRBJ1-2|TRBV7-2
ASSPSGYGYT
>12|NA|TRBJ1-5|TRBV9
ASSAQGAFRPQH
>15|NA|TRBJ2-3|TRBV11-3
ASSLGRDNMLPDTQY
>15|NA|TRBJ1-6|TRBV9
ASSVAGGGSNNSPLH
>12|NA|TRBJ2-2|TRBV2
ASSLAGGPGELF
>11|once|TRBJ2-1|TRBV18
ASSPLLDNEQF
>14|NA|TRBJ1-6|TRBV5-1
ASSFTTTGGNSPLH
>13|NA|TRBJ2-5|TRBV9
ASSVGSLAGETQY
>11|NA|TRBJ2-1|TRBV11-2
ASSLAAYNEQF